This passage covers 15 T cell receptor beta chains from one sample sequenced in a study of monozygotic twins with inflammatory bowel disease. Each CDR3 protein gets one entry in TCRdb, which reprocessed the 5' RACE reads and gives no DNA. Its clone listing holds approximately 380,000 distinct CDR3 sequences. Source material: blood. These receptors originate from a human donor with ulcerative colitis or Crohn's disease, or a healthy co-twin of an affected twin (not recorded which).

CDR3 sequence: CASSYEGDTYEQYF. The gene calls are TRBV6-6 and TRBJ2-7; there is no DNA to check the TCRdb D call of TRBD1. The CDR3 is 14 residues long. Germline CDR1 MNHNY, CDR2 SVGAGI (reference sequence).

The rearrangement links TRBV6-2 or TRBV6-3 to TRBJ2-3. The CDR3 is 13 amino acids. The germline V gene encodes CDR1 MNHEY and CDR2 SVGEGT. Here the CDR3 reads CASKVTGTDTQYF.

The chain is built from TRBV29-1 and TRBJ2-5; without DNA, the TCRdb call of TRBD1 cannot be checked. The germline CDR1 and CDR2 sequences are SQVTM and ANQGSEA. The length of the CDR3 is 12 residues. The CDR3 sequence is CSTGQRSETQYF.

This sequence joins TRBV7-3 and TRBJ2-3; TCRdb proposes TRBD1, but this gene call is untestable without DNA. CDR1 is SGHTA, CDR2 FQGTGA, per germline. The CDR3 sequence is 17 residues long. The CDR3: CASSSGLRAVGTDTQYF. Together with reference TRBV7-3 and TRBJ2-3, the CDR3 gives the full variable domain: GAGVSQTPSNKVTEKGKYVELRCDPISGHTALYWYRQSLGQGPEFLIYFQGTGAADDSGLPNDRFFAVRPEGSVSTLKIQRTERGDSAVYLCASSSGLRAVGTDTQYFGPGTRLTVL.

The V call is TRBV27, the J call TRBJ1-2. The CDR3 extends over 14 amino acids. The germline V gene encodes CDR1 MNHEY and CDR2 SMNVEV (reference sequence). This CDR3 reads CASSTAVRGYGYTF.

The CDR3 here is CASSEEWSRQTQYF. The V call is TRBV25-1, the J call TRBJ2-5. The CDR3 runs 14 residues. The germline CDR1 and CDR2 sequences are MGHDK and SYGVNS.

The CDR3 sequence is CASSLNMAVWGTLPSYEQYF. The chain has TRBV11-2 and TRBJ2-7; the TCRdb call, TRBD1, lacks DNA for checking. This CDR3 is built from 20 residues. Germline loops: CDR1 SGHAT, CDR2 FQNNGV.

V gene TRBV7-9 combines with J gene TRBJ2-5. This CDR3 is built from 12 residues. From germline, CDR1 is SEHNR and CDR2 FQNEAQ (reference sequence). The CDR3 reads CASRGVGKTQYF.

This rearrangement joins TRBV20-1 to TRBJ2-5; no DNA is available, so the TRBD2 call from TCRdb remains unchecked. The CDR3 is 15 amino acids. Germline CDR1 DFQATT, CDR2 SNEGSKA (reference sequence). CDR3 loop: CSAHHPTSGAETQYF.

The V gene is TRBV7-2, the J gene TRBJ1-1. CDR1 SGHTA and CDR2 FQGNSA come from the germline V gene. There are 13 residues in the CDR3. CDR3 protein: CASSSNTPTEAFF.

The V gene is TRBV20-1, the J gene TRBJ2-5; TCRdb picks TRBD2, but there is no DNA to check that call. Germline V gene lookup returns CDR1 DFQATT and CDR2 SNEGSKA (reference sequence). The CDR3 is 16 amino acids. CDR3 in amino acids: CSARDPTSGEQETQYF.

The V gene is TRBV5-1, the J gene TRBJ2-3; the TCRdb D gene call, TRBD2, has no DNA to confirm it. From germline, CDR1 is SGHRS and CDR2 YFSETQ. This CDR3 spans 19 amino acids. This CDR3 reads CASSLGLAGGLTSTDTQYF.

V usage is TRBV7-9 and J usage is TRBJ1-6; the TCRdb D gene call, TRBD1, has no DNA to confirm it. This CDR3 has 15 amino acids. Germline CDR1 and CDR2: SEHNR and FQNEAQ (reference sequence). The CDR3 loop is CASSKRDSYNSPLHF.

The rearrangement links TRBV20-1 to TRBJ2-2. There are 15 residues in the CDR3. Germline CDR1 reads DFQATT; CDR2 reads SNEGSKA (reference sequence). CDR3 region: CSASNLSVSTGELFF.

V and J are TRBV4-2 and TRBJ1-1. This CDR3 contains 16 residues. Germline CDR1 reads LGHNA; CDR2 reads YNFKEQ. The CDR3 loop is CASSHISEIMSLEAFF.